A single sample is the source of the 14 T cell receptor beta chains below, sequenced in a study of T-cell memory formation after mild COVID-19. TCRdb ran MiXCR on the 5' RACE reads and lists one entry per CDR3 protein. The table records roughly 160,000 distinct CDR3 sequences, approximately 12% of them present only once. The material sequenced was PBMCs or a T cell subset sorted from them (not recorded which). All receptors derive from a man aged 18 to 30 who had mild COVID-19 (a few samples of this study predate the infection). Cell type and time point are not known.

The sample holds a few counts of this clonotype. The chain couples TRBV9 to TRBJ2-5, with 12 positions matching TRBD2. The V gene's germline CDR1 is SGDLS and CDR2 YYNGEE. J was trimmed by 4 bases and V by 1 base; bases with no gene match: 8. The CDR3 is 17 amino acids. Written as DNA, the CDR3 is TGTGCCAGCAGCGTAACTAGCGGGGGGTCCGCGTCAGAGACCCAGTACTTC. Its translation: CASSVTSGGSASETQYF. Full variable domain (missing parts from reference TRBV9 and TRBJ2-5): DSGVTQTPKHLITATGQRVTLRCSPRSGDLSVYWYQQSLDQGLQFLIQYYNGEERAKGNILERFSAQQFPDLHSELNLSSLELGDSALYFCASSVTSGGSASETQYFGPGTRLLVL.

This clonotype showed up just a few times. The chain carries TRBV12-3 or TRBV12-4 and TRBJ2-3, with D maybe TRBD2 (6 bases). Trimming shortened V by 5 bases and J by 6 bases, and 24 bases separated the two germline ends. This CDR3 has 17 residues. The CDR3 DNA is TGTGCCAGCAGTACCCGACTAGTACCCCGTAAGGGTGATACGCAGTATTTT. It translates to CASSTRLVPRKGDTQYF.

This clonotype has only a few counts. The chain has TRBV10-3 and TRBJ1-2; tentatively, D is TRBD1 (5 bases). This CDR3 is 13 amino acids long. The V end was cut by 5 bases, the J end by 2 bases, with 9 bases between. Looked up from germline, CDR1 is ENHRY and CDR2 is SYGVKD. The CDR3 reads CAISRDGNYGYTF. In DNA form, the CDR3 reads TGTGCCATCAGTAGGGACGGGAACTATGGCTACACCTTC.

The chain carries TRBV10-3 and TRBJ2-2; TRBD2 matches 8 bases. The length of the CDR3 is 16 residues. Germline V lookup: CDR1 ENHRY, CDR2 SYGVKD. Trimming took 4 bases from V and 5 from J; bases not matched to a gene: 9. The CDR3 spells CAISVTSGGRTGELFF. The CDR3 nucleotides are TGTGCCATCAGTGTCACTTCGGGGGGGCGTACCGGGGAGCTGTTTTTT.

The rearrangement joins TRBV12-3 or TRBV12-4 to TRBJ1-2; D is undetermined. V gave up 3 bases and J gave up 0 bases, with 5 bases separating them. There are 13 residues in the CDR3. CDR3: CASSLLTNYGYTF. DNA of the CDR3: TGTGCCAGCAGTTTGCTGACTAACTATGGCTACACCTTC.

V and J are TRBV14 and TRBJ1-1; 10 nucleotides align to TRBD1. This CDR3 region has 16 residues. Germline CDR1 reads SGHDN; CDR2 reads FVKESK. Germline trimming cut 1 base from V and 10 bases from J; bases unmatched to any gene: 12. CDR3 nucleotide sequence: TGTGCCAGCAGCCAAGTGTCCCCTGACAGGGGGCAGGGAGCTTTCTTT. It is translated as CASSQVSPDRGQGAFF.

There are many counts of this clonotype. CDR3 sequence (DNA): TGTGCCAGCTCACCCAACCCAGCCGCGTCTGGAAACACCATATATTTT. Protein: CASSPNPAASGNTIYF. The chain links TRBV18 to TRBJ1-3; D not certain. Trimming left V 3 bases short and J 1 base short, with 13 bases between. Germline V gene data show CDR1 as KGHSH and CDR2 as LQKENI. The CDR3 covers 16 residues.

The chain couples TRBV5-1 to TRBJ1-1; D is possibly TRBD1 (5 bases). V gave up 2 bases and J gave up 3 bases, with 8 bases separating them. The germline V gene has CDR1 SGHRS and CDR2 YFSETQ. This CDR3 has 13 residues. The CDR3 DNA sequence: TGCGCCAGCAGCTTTCAGGGTGACACTGAAGCTTTCTTT. Amino acids: CASSFQGDTEAFF.

The chain recombines TRBV7-8 with TRBJ1-1, with TRBD1 matching over 7 bases. The germline V gene has CDR1 SGHVS and CDR2 FQNEAQ. CDR3 size: 13 residues. V dropped 5 bases and J dropped 6; count of bases not matched to a gene: 6. In DNA form, the CDR3 reads TGTGCCAGCAGCAAAGACAGGGCCTCTGAAGCTTTCTTT. This codes for CASSKDRASEAFF.

In its sample, this clonotype was seen many times. The CDR3 DNA reads as TGTGCCAGCAGCTTAGACAGGGGGTCCTACAATGAGCAGTTCTTC. This encodes CASSLDRGSYNEQFF. The gene calls are TRBV7-3 and TRBJ2-1; TRBD1 agrees at 9 bases. The V segment lost 2 bases and the J segment 1 base; nucleotides outside the gene matches: 0. This CDR3 comprises 15 residues. CDR1 and CDR2 from the germline V gene are SGHTA and FQGTGA.

The CDR3 region has the DNA TGCGCCAGCAGACACTGGACAGGGGGAGAAAAAGATACGCAGTATTTT. Protein sequence: CASRHWTGGEKDTQYF. The chain is built from TRBV5-1 and TRBJ2-3; TRBD1 agrees at 10 bases. Germline-derived CDR1 and CDR2 are SGHRS and YFSETQ. J was trimmed by 5 bases and V by 5 bases; bases with no gene match: 11. This CDR3 has 16 amino acids. Together with reference TRBV5-1 and TRBJ2-3, the CDR3 gives the full variable domain: KAGVTQTPRYLIKTRGQQVTLSCSPISGHRSVSWYQQTPGQGLQFLFEYFSETQRNKGNFPGRFSGRQFSNSRSEMNVSTLELGDSALYLCASRHWTGGEKDTQYFGPGTRLTVL.

V and J are TRBV12-3 or TRBV12-4 and TRBJ2-1; perhaps TRBD1 as D (6 bases). This CDR3 region has 14 residues. The V end was cut by 3 bases, the J end by 8 bases, with 14 bases between. CDR3 bases: TGTGCCAGCAGTTTTAGGACAGCGGTCGATGAGCAGTTCTTC. This encodes CASSFRTAVDEQFF.

This clonotype was detected many times. The chain joins TRBV5-1 to TRBJ2-2; 8 bases map to TRBD1. This CDR3 is built from 15 residues. V gave up 4 bases and J gave up 4 bases; unmatched junction bases: 6. In germline, CDR1 is SGHRS, CDR2 YFSETQ. Here the CDR3 DNA reads TGCGCCAGCAGCGAAACAGGGGGAAGCACCGGGGAGCTGTTTTTT. Protein: CASSETGGSTGELFF.

The chain is built from TRBV6-5 and TRBJ2-2, with TRBD2 matching 7 bases. Germline CDR1 reads MNHEY; CDR2 reads SVGAGI. The CDR3 has 17 residues. Trimming at V came to 7 bases and at J to 4 bases, leaving 15 bases not matched to a gene. CDR3 loop: CASTDLAGRRGTGELFF. The CDR3 DNA is TGTGCCAGCACCGACTTAGCGGGTCGACGTGGCACCGGGGAGCTGTTTTTT.